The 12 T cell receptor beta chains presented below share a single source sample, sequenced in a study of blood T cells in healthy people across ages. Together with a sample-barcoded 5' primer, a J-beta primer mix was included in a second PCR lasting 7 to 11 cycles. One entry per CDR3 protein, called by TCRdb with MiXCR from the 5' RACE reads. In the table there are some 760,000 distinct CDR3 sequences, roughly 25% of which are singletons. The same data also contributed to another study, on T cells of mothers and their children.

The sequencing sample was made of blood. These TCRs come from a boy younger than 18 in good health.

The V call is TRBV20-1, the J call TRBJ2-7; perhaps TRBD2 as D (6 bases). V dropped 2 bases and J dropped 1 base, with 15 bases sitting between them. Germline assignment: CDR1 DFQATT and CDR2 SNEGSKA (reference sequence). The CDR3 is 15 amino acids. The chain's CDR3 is CSARPPLGGSYEQYF. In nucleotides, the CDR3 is TGCAGTGCTAGACCCCCCCTCGGGGGTTCCTACGAGCAGTACTTC.

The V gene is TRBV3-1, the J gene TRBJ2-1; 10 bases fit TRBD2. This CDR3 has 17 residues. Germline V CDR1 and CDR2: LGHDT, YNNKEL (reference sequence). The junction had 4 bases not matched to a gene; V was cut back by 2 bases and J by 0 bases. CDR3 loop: CASSQLGLADSYNEQFF. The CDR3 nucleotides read TGTGCCAGCAGCCAACTTGGACTAGCGGACTCCTACAATGAGCAGTTCTTC.

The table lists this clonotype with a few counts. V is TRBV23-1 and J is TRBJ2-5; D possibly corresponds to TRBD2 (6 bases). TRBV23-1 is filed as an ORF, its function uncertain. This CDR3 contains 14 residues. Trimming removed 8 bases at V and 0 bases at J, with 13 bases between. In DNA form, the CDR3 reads TGCGCCAGCGGTGGCGGGGAGAACCAAGAGACCCAGTACTTC. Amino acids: CASGGGENQETQYF.

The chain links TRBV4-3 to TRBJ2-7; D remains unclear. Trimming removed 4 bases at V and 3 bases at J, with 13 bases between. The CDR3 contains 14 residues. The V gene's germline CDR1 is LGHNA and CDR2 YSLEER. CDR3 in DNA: TGCGCCAGCAGCCTGACGCCTAAGAACTACGAGCAGTACTTC. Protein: CASSLTPKNYEQYF.

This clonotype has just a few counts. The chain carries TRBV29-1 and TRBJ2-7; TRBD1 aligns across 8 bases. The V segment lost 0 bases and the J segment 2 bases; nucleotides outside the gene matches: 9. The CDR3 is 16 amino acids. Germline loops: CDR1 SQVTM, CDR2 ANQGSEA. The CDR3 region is CSVEDPLGQDPYEQYF. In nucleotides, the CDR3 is TGCAGCGTTGAAGATCCCTTGGGACAGGACCCCTACGAGCAGTACTTC.

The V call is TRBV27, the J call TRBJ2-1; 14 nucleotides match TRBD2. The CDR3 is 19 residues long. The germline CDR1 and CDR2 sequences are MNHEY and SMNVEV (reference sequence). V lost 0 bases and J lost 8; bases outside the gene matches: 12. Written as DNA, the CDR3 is TGTGCCAGCAGTTTATCCCTCAGGCCGGGACTAGCGGGAGCCCATGAGCAGTTCTTC. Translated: CASSLSLRPGLAGAHEQFF.

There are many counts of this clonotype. Here the CDR3 DNA reads TGTGCCAGCAGTGAAATCGGGATAACGGTCTCTGGAAACACCATATATTTT. Protein sequence: CASSEIGITVSGNTIYF. The chain recombines TRBV2 with TRBJ1-3, with unresolved D. CDR1 and CDR2 from the germline V gene are SNHLY and FYNNEI. The CDR3 length is 17 residues. Trimming left V 2 bases short and J 0 bases short, with 14 bases between.

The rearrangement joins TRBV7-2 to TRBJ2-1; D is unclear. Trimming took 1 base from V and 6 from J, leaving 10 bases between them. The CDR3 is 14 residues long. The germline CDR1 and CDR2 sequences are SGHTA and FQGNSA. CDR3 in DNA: TGTGCCAGCAGCTTAGGAGGTTTGAGCAATGAGCAGTTCTTC. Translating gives CASSLGGLSNEQFF.

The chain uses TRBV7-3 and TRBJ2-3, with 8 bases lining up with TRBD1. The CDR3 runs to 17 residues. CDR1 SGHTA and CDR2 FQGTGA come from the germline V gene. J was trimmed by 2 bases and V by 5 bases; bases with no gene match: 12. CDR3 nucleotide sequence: TGTGCCAGCAGCCCTTGGACAGGGTCCCCGCACACAGATACGCAGTATTTT. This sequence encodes CASSPWTGSPHTDTQYF.

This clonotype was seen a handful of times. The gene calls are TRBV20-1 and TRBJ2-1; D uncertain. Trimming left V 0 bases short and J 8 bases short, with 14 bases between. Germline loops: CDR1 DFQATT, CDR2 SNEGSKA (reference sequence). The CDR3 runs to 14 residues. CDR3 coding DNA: TGCAGTGCTAGAGATCAAAGAGGAAGCGATGAGCAGTTCTTC. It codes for CSARDQRGSDEQFF.

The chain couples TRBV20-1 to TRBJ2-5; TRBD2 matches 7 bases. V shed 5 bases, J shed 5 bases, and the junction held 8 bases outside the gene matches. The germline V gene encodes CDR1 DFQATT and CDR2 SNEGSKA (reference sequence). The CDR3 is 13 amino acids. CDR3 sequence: CSAPGEGQETQYF. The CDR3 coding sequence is TGCAGTGCTCCTGGGGAGGGGCAGGAGACCCAGTACTTC.

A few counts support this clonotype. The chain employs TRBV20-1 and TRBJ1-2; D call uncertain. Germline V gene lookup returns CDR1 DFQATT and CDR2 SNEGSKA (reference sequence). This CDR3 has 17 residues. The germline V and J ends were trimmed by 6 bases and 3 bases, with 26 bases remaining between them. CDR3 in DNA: TGCAGTGCCCGGAAAGACGGAACGACGCCTATTTACTATGGCTACACCTTC. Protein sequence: CSARKDGTTPIYYGYTF.